Each of the 2 T cell receptor beta chains below was sequenced from the same sample in a study of PD-L1 blockade in urothelial cancer. Described time point: pretreatment peripheral blood. TCRdb keeps only in-frame clones here, not all; method: immunoSEQ multiplex PCR. The data contain approximately 50,000 clones, about 88% of them singletons. The sample was PBMCs, taken around atezolizumab (anti-PD-L1) treatment. The receptors were gathered from a man aged 65-85 years with urothelial cancer.

The chain is built from TRBV9 and TRBJ2-2; maybe TRBD2 (5 bases). The germline V gene encodes CDR1 SGDLS and CDR2 YYNGEE. Trimming cost V 0 bases and J 7 bases, with 13 bases left between them. The CDR3 extends over 15 amino acids. CDR3 in DNA: TGTGCCAGCAGCGTAGGTGGGAGCTTCAGCGGGGAGCTGTTTTTT. Encoded protein: CASSVGGSFSGELFF.

The chain carries TRBV2 and TRBJ2-5, with 13 bases matching TRBD2. Looked up from germline, CDR1 is SNHLY and CDR2 is FYNNEI. V dropped 6 bases and J dropped 2; count of bases not matched to a gene: 9. The length of the CDR3 is 17 residues. As DNA, the CDR3 is TGTGCCAGCAGAGCCGGGACTAGCGGGACGGTTCAAGAGACCCAGTACTTC. This translates into CASRAGTSGTVQETQYF.